The clone carrying this TCR beta chain was counted only a few times. The length of the CDR3 is 18 residues. Germline V gene data show CDR1 as SGHDT and CDR2 as YYEEEE. Trimming shortened V by 6 bases and J by 6 bases, and 27 bases separated the two germline ends. The source of the sample is a study of T cells in localized non-small cell lung cancer. The method was immunoSEQ multiplex PCR; TCRdb's version includes in-frame clones alone and lacks a portion of them. The sample yields tens of thousands of clones, about 83% seen once. Sample: peripheral blood, taken before any cancer treatment. The V and J genes are TRBV5-6 and TRBJ2-2; D is unresolved. This receptor was identified in a woman aged 40-69 years with stage I lung adenocarcinoma. DNA of the CDR3: TGTGCCAGCACCCATCGTAGGATACTCGCAATGAGCCCCGGGGAGCTGTTTTTT. Its translation is CASTHRRILAMSPGELFF.